The entry below describes one T cell receptor (beta chain). This entry is derived from a study of blood T cell repertoires in COVID-19. This CDR3 is built from 14 residues. Between the trimmed V and J ends, which lost 9 bases and 0 bases, there was a span of 13 bases. Germline assignment: CDR1 MDHEN and CDR2 SYDVKM. The repertoire was sequenced with immunoSEQ multiplex PCR; TCRdb's copy has only in-frame clones and lacks some. The profile covers roughly 220,000 clones, with 82% appearing a single time and approximately 15% taken by the ten largest. This chain connects TRBV28 to TRBJ2-3, with TRBD1 as a possible D gene (6 bases). This receptor was identified in a man aged 40-49 years who had recovered from COVID-19. The sample consisted of PBMCs or T cells enriched from blood (not recorded which). This chain's CDR3 is CASSGGHSTDTQYF. The CDR3 DNA follows: TGTGCCAGTTCTGGGGGCCATAGCACAGATACGCAGTATTTT.